Listed below are T cell receptor beta chains from one sample, sequenced in a study of blood T cells in healthy people across ages. MiXCR, run by TCRdb on the 5' RACE reads, gives a single entry per CDR3 protein. The data contain approximately 600,000 distinct CDR3 sequences, roughly 50% of them singletons. The sample consisted of blood. The receptors were gathered from a man between 60 and 75 years old in good health. The CDR3 runs from the conserved cysteine through the conserved F or W. A D gene is named only where the DNA matches it firmly. Where a row states a size, it is once, few, many or the class of an expanded clone; other rows omit it.

v_call	j_call	clone_size	d_call	cdr3_aa	cdr3_nt
TRBV20-1	TRBJ2-1	-	-	CSARDSQGGSYNEQFF	TGCAGTGCTAGAGATAGCCAAGGGGGCTCCTACAATGAGCAGTTCTTC
TRBV27	TRBJ1-2	-	-	CASSSTRGGRNGYTF	TGTGCCAGCAGTTCTACAAGGGGGGGGCGGAATGGCTACACCTTC
TRBV28	TRBJ2-7	few	TRBD1	CASSSGQATYEQYF	TGTGCCAGCAGTTCTGGACAGGCGACCTACGAGCAGTACTTC
TRBV20-1	TRBJ2-5	once	-	CSARDLDLASRGGTQYF	TGCAGTGCTAGAGATCTCGATCTGGCTAGCAGGGGGGGGACCCAGTACTTC
TRBV5-1	TRBJ2-1	-	-	CASSLDESNNEQFF	TGCGCCAGCAGCTTGGACGAGTCCAACAATGAGCAGTTCTTC
TRBV7-2	TRBJ2-3	-	-	CASSLQGRGSTDTQYF	TGTGCCAGCAGCTTACAGGGGCGCGGGAGCACAGATACGCAGTATTTT
TRBV11-2	TRBJ2-5	-	TRBD1	CASSLGAGTGWETQYF	TGTGCCAGTAGCTTGGGAGCGGGGACAGGGTGGGAGACCCAGTACTTC
TRBV6-1	TRBJ2-5	-	TRBD2	CASSWTSGGPWETQYF	TGTGCCAGCAGCTGGACTAGCGGGGGGCCGTGGGAGACCCAGTACTTC
TRBV2	TRBJ2-4	-	-	CASTKGGGFSCEPYF	TGTGCCAGCACTAAGGGGGGGGGGTTTTCCTGTGAGCCGTACTTC
TRBV20-1	TRBJ1-2	few	-	CSASSWDDYGYTF	TGCAGTGCTAGTTCTTGGGATGACTATGGCTACACCTTC
TRBV6-5	TRBJ1-1	-	-	CASSYGAEPFF	TGTGCCAGCAGTTACGGCGCTGAACCTTTCTTT
TRBV7-2	TRBJ2-7	-	-	CASSLARSYNEQYF	TGTGCCAGCAGCTTAGCCCGCTCCTACAATGAGCAGTACTTC
TRBV6-5	TRBJ1-4	-	-	CASKQSTTNEKLFF	TGTGCCAGCAAGCAAAGTACAACTAATGAAAAACTGTTTTTT
TRBV12-3/TRBV12-4	TRBJ2-7	-	-	CASSARGLSYEQYF	TGTGCCAGCAGTGCCAGGGGACTCTCCTACGAGCAGTACTTC
TRBV4-1	TRBJ2-1	-	-	CASSLNPGASSYNEQLF	TGCGCCAGCAGCCTTAACCCTGGCGCCAGTTCCTACAATGAGCAGTTGTTC
TRBV5-5	TRBJ1-5	once	-	CASSLEGGQPQHF	TGTGCCAGCAGCTTGGAGGGTGGTCAGCCCCAGCATTTT
TRBV7-6	TRBJ2-5	-	TRBD1	CASSSQPGQGGAQETQYF	TGTGCCAGCAGCTCACAGCCGGGACAGGGGGGTGCCCAGGAGACCCAGTACTTC
TRBV11-2	TRBJ2-5	once	TRBD2	CASSPGSGGPETQYF	TGTGCCAGCAGCCCAGGGAGCGGGGGGCCCGAGACCCAGTACTTC
TRBV28	TRBJ2-7	-	-	CASRRQDTYEQYF	TGTGCCAGCAGAAGACAGGATACCTACGAGCAGTACTTC
TRBV3-1	TRBJ2-3	-	-	CASSQGPASTDTQYF	TGTGCCAGCAGCCAAGGACCTGCTAGCACAGATACGCAGTATTTT
TRBV9	TRBJ2-3	-	-	CASTKGITTDTQYF	TGTGCCAGCACCAAGGGCATCACCACAGATACGCAGTATTTT
TRBV6-2/TRBV6-3	TRBJ1-4	-	TRBD1	CASSYDGTVDEKLFF	TGTGCCAGCAGTTACGATGGGACAGTTGATGAAAAACTGTTTTTT
TRBV5-1	TRBJ2-5	few	-	CASSPSGQGLGETQYF	TGCGCCAGCAGCCCATCAGGTCAGGGGTTAGGGGAGACCCAGTACTTC
TRBV12-3/TRBV12-4	TRBJ2-3	few	-	CASSSGRHTQYF	TGTGCCAGCAGTTCTGGGCGGCATACGCAGTATTTT
TRBV7-2	TRBJ2-4	few	-	CASSPRRGPPEQYF	TGTGCCAGCAGCCCCAGACGCGGGCCCCCTGAGCAGTACTTC
TRBV18	TRBJ2-2	many	-	CASSPRTTGTGELFF	TGTGCCAGCTCACCACGGACAACTGGCACCGGGGAGCTGTTTTTT
TRBV15	TRBJ2-1	-	-	CATSRLGGGGNEQFF	TGTGCCACCAGCCGCCTAGGGGGCGGGGGCAATGAGCAGTTCTTC
TRBV6-1	TRBJ2-7	-	TRBD1	CASRPRQGPKDYEQYF	TGTGCCAGCAGACCCAGACAGGGGCCGAAGGACTACGAGCAGTACTTC
TRBV21-1	TRBJ2-5	-	-	CASSTRDPEAQYF	TGTGCCAGCAGTACGCGGGACCCTGAGGCCCAGTACTTC
TRBV7-2	TRBJ1-6	once	-	CASSLETANSPLHF	TGTGCCAGCAGCTTAGAGACAGCTAATTCACCCCTCCACTTT
TRBV7-2	TRBJ2-1	-	TRBD2	CASSFRLAGRYNEQFF	TGTGCCAGCAGCTTCCGACTAGCGGGGCGTTACAATGAGCAGTTCTTC
TRBV29-1	TRBJ2-7	few	-	CSGGQTYEQYF	TGCAGCGGGGGCCAGACCTACGAGCAGTACTTC
TRBV5-5	TRBJ2-5	-	TRBD1	CASSLTGVEETQYF	TGTGCCAGCAGCTTAACAGGGGTAGAAGAGACCCAGTACTTC
TRBV18	TRBJ2-7	-	-	CASSPIGTAPSYEQYF	TGTGCCAGCTCACCAATCGGCACAGCTCCCTCCTACGAGCAGTACTTC
TRBV20-1	TRBJ1-5	-	TRBD1	CSAPFIGTGGHYSNQPQHF	TGCAGTGCCCCATTTATAGGGACAGGGGGCCATTATAGCAATCAGCCCCAGCATTTT
TRBV6-4	TRBJ2-5	-	TRBD1	CASTTDRGIFQETQYF	TGTGCCAGCACAACTGACAGGGGAATCTTCCAAGAGACCCAGTACTTC
TRBV6-1	TRBJ1-2	-	-	CASRGDWIQGYTF	TGTGCCAGCAGGGGGGACTGGATACAGGGCTACACCTTC
TRBV6-6	TRBJ2-5	once	-	CASSYLAGASWEQYF	TGTGCCAGCAGTTACCTCGCCGGGGCCTCCTGGGAGCAGTACTTC
TRBV12-3/TRBV12-4	TRBJ1-2	-	-	CASSEEGTNYGYTF	TGTGCCAGCAGTGAAGAGGGGACGAACTATGGCTACACCTTC
TRBV15	TRBJ2-7	few	-	CATSRDAGYGEQYF	TGTGCCACCAGCAGAGACGCGGGGTACGGGGAGCAGTACTTC
TRBV10-3	TRBJ2-1	-	-	CAISASLVRAYEQFF	TGTGCCATCAGTGCCTCACTAGTCCGGGCGTATGAGCAGTTCTTC
TRBV11-2	TRBJ2-1	-	TRBD2	CASSPRVAGNEQFF	TGTGCCAGCAGCCCCCGGGTAGCGGGCAATGAGCAGTTCTTC